These 9 T cell receptor beta chains came from one sample sequenced in a study of cytomegalovirus exposure and HLA in healthy donors. Amplification used 60 Vbeta primers and 13 Jbeta primers. TCRdb's table, derived via immunoSEQ multiplex PCR, lists solely in-frame clones and lacks some. The sample includes about 110,000 clones, less than 85% seen only once; the top ten take around an eighth. The material sequenced was PBMCs. The source of these receptors is a man aged 25-45 years in good health and CMV-seropositive.

The chain is built from TRBV28 and TRBJ1-5; TRBD1 is a possible D gene (6 bases). CDR1 is MDHEN, CDR2 SYDVKM, per germline. Trimming stripped 11 bases from V and 2 bases from J, with 13 bases between. The CDR3 covers 13 residues. CDR3 DNA: TGTGCCGGCCAGGGGAGTGGCAATCAGCCCCAGCATTTT. Translated: CAGQGSGNQPQHF.

The chain is built from TRBV4-3 and TRBJ2-7, with D unclear. The length of the CDR3 is 14 residues. The V end lost 0 bases, the J end lost 1 base, and 7 bases lay between the germline ends. CDR1 is LGHNA, CDR2 YSLEER, per germline. DNA of the CDR3: TGCGCCAGCAGCCAAGAAGGCGGTTCCTACGAGCAGTACTTC. Amino acids: CASSQEGGSYEQYF.

This chain connects TRBV6-6 to TRBJ1-1; D is ambiguous. Trimming shortened V by 3 bases and J by 0 bases, and 11 bases separated the two germline ends. Germline CDR1 is MNHNY and CDR2 is SVGAGI (reference sequence). The CDR3 contains 15 residues. CDR3 bases: TGTGCCAGCAGTTATAGAGGCCGCCTGAACACTGAAGCTTTCTTT. This codes for CASSYRGRLNTEAFF.

J is TRBJ2-7 and V is TRBV6-1, with D unclear. V lost 7 bases, J lost 1 base, and 8 bases lay in between. The V gene's germline CDR1 is MNHNS and CDR2 SASEGT. The CDR3 has 12 residues. CDR3 in DNA: TGTGCCAGCAACCCGGGTTCCTACGAGCAGTACTTC. Translated: CASNPGSYEQYF.

The gene calls are TRBV18 and TRBJ1-2; 10 bases are shared with TRBD1. This CDR3 is 15 amino acids long. V gave up 3 bases and J gave up 2 bases; unmatched junction bases: 3. Germline CDR1 reads KGHSH; CDR2 reads LQKENI. The CDR3 is CASSPPGQGNYGYTF. For the CDR3, the DNA is TGTGCCAGCTCACCGCCGGGACAGGGGAACTATGGCTACACCTTC.

This chain joins TRBV7-2 and TRBJ2-5, with 7 bases fitting TRBD1. Per the germline V gene, CDR1 is SGHTA and CDR2 is FQGNSA. V lost 5 bases and J lost 4; bases outside the gene matches: 16. The CDR3 is made up of 17 amino acids. The CDR3 protein is CASSPKASGQAVETQYF. In DNA form, the CDR3 reads TGTGCCAGCAGCCCAAAGGCTTCCGGACAGGCGGTAGAGACCCAGTACTTC.

The V gene is TRBV18, the J gene TRBJ1-1, with D perhaps TRBD1 (5 bases). V gave up 1 base and J gave up 3 bases, with 12 bases separating them. CDR1 is KGHSH and CDR2 is LQKENI in the germline V gene. The CDR3 is 15 amino acids. The CDR3 DNA reads as TGTGCCAGCTCACCACAAGTACAGGCGGACACTGAAGCTTTCTTT. Its translation is CASSPQVQADTEAFF.

The chain combines TRBV28 with TRBJ2-7; weak D call: TRBD2 (5 bases). Germline CDR1 and CDR2: MDHEN and SYDVKM. The CDR3 spans 11 residues. V was cut by 8 bases and J by 6 bases, with 11 bases left in between. CDR3 nucleotide sequence: TGTGCCAGCCTCCGAGGACTCGAGCAGTACTTC. As protein: CASLRGLEQYF.

The V and J genes are TRBV6-5 and TRBJ1-2; 7 nucleotides line up with TRBD1. J gave up 3 bases and V 0 bases, and 1 base lay outside the gene matches. The CDR3 loop spans 14 amino acids. Per germline, CDR1 MNHEY and CDR2 SVGAGI. The CDR3 region is CASSYSGTDYGYTF. As DNA, the CDR3 is TGTGCCAGCAGTTACTCCGGGACAGACTATGGCTACACCTTC.